The 21 T cell receptor beta chains listed next were all sequenced from one sample in a study of blood T cell repertoires in COVID-19. The method was immunoSEQ multiplex PCR; TCRdb's version includes in-frame clones alone and lacks a portion of them. The data hold around 180,000 clones, with roughly 80% observed a single time. Sequencing was carried out using PBMCs or T cells enriched from blood (not recorded which). The receptors derive from a man between 50 and 59 years old who had recovered from COVID-19.

Only one count was recorded for this clone. The rearrangement uses TRBV18 and TRBJ1-3; perhaps TRBD1 as D (6 bases). The CDR3 has 15 residues. Germline CDR1 is KGHSH and CDR2 is LQKENI. The V end was cut by 5 bases, the J end by 0 bases, with 11 bases between. The CDR3 coding sequence is TGTGCCAGCTCAGATCAGGGGAACTCTGGAAACACCATATATTTT. Protein: CASSDQGNSGNTIYF.

V and J are TRBV6-1 and TRBJ2-4, with D perhaps TRBD1 (5 bases). CDR1 and CDR2 (germline): MNHNS, SASEGT. Trimming cost V 0 bases and J 0 bases, with 9 bases left between them. The CDR3 is made up of 16 amino acids. CDR3 residues: CASSEADSLAKNIQYF. The CDR3 nucleotides are TGTGCCAGCAGTGAAGCAGACAGCCTAGCCAAAAACATTCAGTACTTC.

J is TRBJ2-1 and V is TRBV3-1 (or the pseudogene TRBV3-2), with TRBD1 identical over 11 bases. The CDR3 contains 15 residues. J gave up 7 bases and V 4 bases, and 6 bases lay outside the gene matches. Germline CDR1 and CDR2: LGHDT and YNNKEL (reference sequence). As DNA, the CDR3 is TGTGCCAGCAGCCCCGGACAGGGGGCTTTTAATGAGCAGTTCTTC. Translation: CASSPGQGAFNEQFF.

V and J are TRBV6-5 and TRBJ1-2; D is undetermined. The ends were cut back, 7 bases at V and 8 bases at J, with 17 bases in the middle. CDR1 is MNHEY, CDR2 SVGAGI, per germline. The CDR3 totals 13 residues. CDR3 bases: TGTGCCAGCATTACTAGGCCGATGAGGGGCTACACCTTC. Amino acids: CASITRPMRGYTF.

The J gene is TRBJ1-3, the V gene TRBV15; D is perhaps TRBD1 (6 bases). Germline CDR1 reads LNHNV; CDR2 reads YYDKDF (reference sequence). Trimming shortened V by 1 base and J by 2 bases, and 12 bases separated the two germline ends. The CDR3 is 16 residues long. The CDR3 sequence is CATSRGKQGAGNTIYF. In DNA form, the CDR3 reads TGTGCCACCAGCAGAGGCAAACAGGGAGCTGGAAACACCATATATTTT.

This clone has only one observation. The J gene is TRBJ2-7, the V gene TRBV28, with TRBD2 as a possible D gene (5 bases). The CDR3 consists of 15 residues. Germline values: CDR1 MDHEN, CDR2 SYDVKM. The ends were cut back, 3 bases at V and 3 bases at J, with 15 bases in the middle. DNA for the CDR3: TGTGCCAGCAGTTTCCTCGAGTCGGGGTTCTACGAGCAGTACTTC. Translation gives CASSFLESGFYEQYF.

The chain combines TRBV5-1 with TRBJ1-6; 8 positions match TRBD1. The CDR3 spans 16 residues. Germline trimming cut 4 bases from V and 3 bases from J; bases unmatched to any gene: 6. The germline V gene encodes CDR1 SGHRS and CDR2 YFSETQ. CDR3 amino acids: CASSMQGALYNSPLHF. The DNA for the CDR3 is TGCGCCAGCAGCATGCAGGGGGCCCTCTATAATTCACCCCTCCACTTT.

The V and J genes are TRBV10-3 and TRBJ2-1; 12 bases are a match to TRBD2. The V segment lost 5 bases and the J segment 5 bases; nucleotides outside the gene matches: 1. The CDR3 has 14 amino acids. CDR1 is ENHRY and CDR2 is SYGVKD in the germline V gene. The CDR3 sequence is CAISRLAGDNEQFF. The DNA for the CDR3 is TGTGCCATCAGTAGACTAGCGGGGGACAATGAGCAGTTCTTC.

The J gene is TRBJ1-2, the V gene TRBV6-4, with a possible D match to TRBD1 (6 bases). The CDR3 has 17 amino acids. Trimming removed 0 bases at V and 6 bases at J, with 20 bases between. Germline CDR1 MRHNA, CDR2 SNTAGT. The CDR3 protein is CASSDSKRRGAIDGYTF. Here the CDR3 DNA reads TGTGCCAGCAGTGACTCGAAACGGCGGGGGGCTATCGATGGCTACACCTTC.

The CDR3 loop reads CASSQPGTSNPEQYF. The CDR3 DNA is TGCGCCAGCAGTCAACCCGGGACTAGCAACCCCGAGCAGTACTTC. V and J are TRBV23-1 and TRBJ2-7, with 9 bases identical to TRBD2. TRBV23-1 is given ORF status, its function remaining uncertain. The CDR3 has 15 residues. V lost 2 bases, J lost 6 bases, and 8 bases stayed unmatched.

The rearrangement joins TRBV11-2 to TRBJ2-1; a possible D gene is TRBD1 (5 bases). The germline CDR1 and CDR2 sequences are SGHAT and FQNNGV. Deletions cut 1 base from V and 6 bases from J, with 10 bases between. The CDR3 consists of 14 residues. The CDR3 is CASSLVRVFNEQFF. In DNA form, the CDR3 reads TGTGCCAGCAGCTTAGTCAGGGTCTTCAATGAGCAGTTCTTC.

The CDR3 is CARSPGIQRGGVSAKEQFF. The CDR3 DNA reads as TGTGCCAGAAGCCCGGGGATCCAGCGGGGGGGCGTCTCCGCCAAGGAGCAGTTCTTC. The chain couples TRBV5-3 to TRBJ2-1; 10 positions match TRBD2. TRBV5-3 is classed as an ORF, of uncertain function. J lost 10 bases, V lost 4 bases, and 23 bases had no gene match. The CDR3 spans 19 residues.

This chain uses TRBV28 with TRBJ1-5, with D unclear. Germline CDR1 is MDHEN and CDR2 is SYDVKM. The CDR3 is 13 amino acids. Trimming cost V 8 bases and J 4 bases, with 12 bases left between them. CDR3 nucleotides: TGTGCCAGCTACTTGCAGGCAAATCAGCCCCAGCATTTT. Translation: CASYLQANQPQHF.

The gene calls are TRBV7-6 and TRBJ2-3; D remains ambiguous. The CDR3 has 15 residues. Trimming pared 0 bases from V and 2 bases from J, leaving 9 bases between. In germline, CDR1 is SGHVS, CDR2 FNYEAQ. The CDR3: CASSLAQLITDTQYF. The CDR3 coding sequence is TGTGCCAGCAGCTTAGCACAGTTAATCACAGATACGCAGTATTTT.

V is TRBV5-1 and J is TRBJ2-1; D not resolved. The ends were cut back, 2 bases at V and 7 bases at J, with 7 bases in the middle. Germline-derived CDR1 and CDR2 are SGHRS and YFSETQ. The CDR3 sequence is 12 residues long. Here the CDR3 DNA reads TGCGCCAGCAGCTTTAACCAGAATGAGCAGTTCTTC. Its protein is CASSFNQNEQFF.

The V call is TRBV18, the J call TRBJ2-7; weak D call: TRBD2 (6 bases). The CDR3 is 15 residues long. Germline V gene data show CDR1 as KGHSH and CDR2 as LQKENI. Trimming cost V 1 base and J 3 bases, with 13 bases left between them. The CDR3 coding sequence is TGTGCCAGCTCACCACTGGAGGGAATCGTCTACGAGCAGTACTTC. Translation: CASSPLEGIVYEQYF.

CDR3 nucleotide sequence: TGTGCCAGCAGCTCCGGACAGGGGGCCTCACCCCTCCACTTT. It codes for CASSSGQGASPLHF. The V call is TRBV11-1, the J call TRBJ1-6; 11 bases line up with TRBD1. CDR3 size: 14 residues. The V gene end was trimmed by 4 bases and the J gene end by 10 bases; junction bases not matched to a gene: 3. Germline V gene lookup returns CDR1 SGHAT and CDR2 FQDESV (reference sequence).

The chain carries TRBV28 and TRBJ1-2; D is perhaps TRBD1 (6 bases). Per the germline V gene, CDR1 is MDHEN and CDR2 is SYDVKM. CDR3 length equals 14 residues. The germline V and J ends were trimmed by 6 bases and 7 bases, with 18 bases remaining between them. The CDR3 DNA reads TGTGCCAGCAGCAATACACCAGGGGTTCGTGGCTACACCTTC. Its protein is CASSNTPGVRGYTF.

The V call is TRBV5-4, the J call TRBJ2-5; D is perhaps TRBD2 (5 bases). Germline CDR1 and CDR2: SGHNT and YYREEE (reference sequence). V lost 0 bases and J lost 9, with 15 bases in between. This CDR3 is built from 14 residues. The CDR3 protein is CASSLEGLARAQYF. CDR3 DNA sequence: TGTGCCAGCAGCTTGGAGGGTCTAGCACGGGCCCAGTACTTC.

This sequence joins TRBV4-1 and TRBJ1-6; 8 nucleotides match TRBD1. The germline V gene has CDR1 MGHRA and CDR2 YSYEKL. The CDR3 loop spans 13 amino acids. Trimming removed 7 bases from V and 5 bases from J; junction bases left unmatched: 1. Written as DNA, the CDR3 is TGCGCCAGCACGGACAGGGATAATTCACCCCTCCACTTT. Protein product: CASTDRDNSPLHF.

The V gene is TRBV5-6, the J gene TRBJ1-1; 8 bases are a match to TRBD1. The CDR3 has 17 residues. In germline, CDR1 is SGHDT, CDR2 YYEEEE. The V segment lost 5 bases and the J segment 4 bases; nucleotides outside the gene matches: 16. CDR3 in amino acids: CASSLTGTGGRSTEAFF. The DNA of the CDR3 is TGTGCCAGCAGTCTGACCGGGACAGGAGGAAGGAGCACTGAAGCTTTCTTT.